One sample yielded the 28 T cell receptor beta chains listed below, sequenced in a study of chemoradiotherapy in HPV16-positive cancers. Clones were sequenced by immunoSEQ multiplex PCR, and TCRdb holds only the in-frame ones, with some missing. Of 9,000 or so clones listed, around 93% are singletons. This material consisted of blood, taken from a patient who underwent chemoradiotherapy. Source of these receptors: a human donor with HPV-associated anogenital cancer.

A single count supports this clone. This chain links TRBV4-1 with TRBJ2-7; D might be TRBD2 (5 bases). Trimming cost V 0 bases and J 0 bases, with 9 bases left between them. Germline CDR1 reads MGHRA; CDR2 reads YSYEKL. This CDR3 spans 15 amino acids. The DNA for the CDR3 is TGCGCCAGCAGCCAAGAGGAGGATCCCTCCTACGAGCAGTACTTC. Its protein is CASSQEEDPSYEQYF.

The chain employs TRBV5-5 and TRBJ2-2; D possibly uses TRBD1 or TRBD2 (5 bases each). The CDR3 covers 16 residues. The germline V gene encodes CDR1 SGHKS and CDR2 YYEKEE (reference sequence). The V gene lost 4 bases and the J gene lost 0 bases, with 13 bases spanning the gap. The CDR3 DNA sequence: TGTGCCAGCAGCGAACACGGGGCGGCGAACACCGGGGAGCTGTTTTTT. It encodes CASSEHGAANTGELFF.

CDR3 bases: TGTGCCAGCTCACCTAGGCAGGGGGCATTAATCACTGAAGCTTTCTTT. The encoded protein is CASSPRQGALITEAFF. The rearrangement uses TRBV18 and TRBJ1-1; 8 positions match TRBD1. V was clipped by 3 bases and J by 4 bases; unmatched bases: 10. This CDR3 has 16 residues. Germline assignment: CDR1 KGHSH and CDR2 LQKENI.

V is TRBV30 and J is TRBJ1-2; 9 positions match TRBD1. Unmatched junction bases numbered 1, after V lost 2 bases and J lost 0 bases. This CDR3 contains 14 residues. The germline gives CDR1 GTSNPN, CDR2 SVGIG (reference sequence). This CDR3 is CAWSRDRANYGYTF. For the CDR3, the DNA is TGTGCCTGGAGTAGGGACAGGGCTAACTATGGCTACACCTTC.

The J gene is TRBJ1-4, the V gene TRBV2, with TRBD1 matching 7 bases. This CDR3 region has 13 residues. CDR1 is SNHLY, CDR2 FYNNEI, per germline. V was clipped by 10 bases and J by 8 bases; unmatched bases: 10. The CDR3 region is CATTTGVREKLFF. The CDR3 DNA reads TGTGCCACCACTACAGGGGTCAGAGAAAAACTGTTTTTT.

The rearrangement links TRBV2 to TRBJ1-4; D perhaps matches TRBD1 (5 bases). In germline, CDR1 is SNHLY, CDR2 FYNNEI. The CDR3 has 15 residues. The V gene lost 0 bases and the J gene lost 8 bases, with 13 bases spanning the gap. The CDR3 region is CASSEALQGREKLFF. CDR3 DNA: TGTGCCAGCAGTGAAGCGCTTCAGGGTAGGGAAAAACTGTTTTTT.

The chain couples TRBV6-5 to TRBJ1-1; D not certain. Trimming took off 0 bases at V and 0 bases at J, with 8 bases between the two ends. CDR1 MNHEY and CDR2 SVGAGI come from the germline V gene. The CDR3 is 15 residues long. In nucleotides, the CDR3 is TGTGCCAGCAGTTACTCGGGAGTTATGAACACTGAAGCTTTCTTT. Translation: CASSYSGVMNTEAFF.

This clone was seen only a few times. In nucleotides, the CDR3 is TGTGCCAGCTCACCATTACCAGGGAGTAGGACCGGGGAGCTGTTTTTT. It translates to CASSPLPGSRTGELFF. This chain connects TRBV18 to TRBJ2-2; D is possibly TRBD1 or TRBD2 (5 bases each). V was trimmed by 2 bases and J by 5 bases, leaving 15 bases between them. The CDR3 covers 16 residues. Germline V CDR1 and CDR2: KGHSH, LQKENI.

The V gene is TRBV5-1, the J gene TRBJ1-1; TRBD1 is a possible D gene (5 bases). Germline assignment: CDR1 SGHRS and CDR2 YFSETQ. V was pared by 6 bases and J by 1 base, with 7 bases between. The CDR3 runs 12 residues. The CDR3 spells CASTGQNTEAFF. Written as DNA, the CDR3 is TGCGCCAGCACAGGACAGAACACTGAAGCTTTCTTT.

Here the CDR3 DNA reads TGTGCCAGCAGCTTAAGTGGGTCCTACAATGAGCAGTTCTTC. This codes for CASSLSGSYNEQFF. The gene calls are TRBV7-2 and TRBJ2-1; no reliable D call. V lost 2 bases and J 1 base, leaving 6 bases between the germline ends. CDR1 and CDR2 (germline): SGHTA, FQGNSA. There are 14 residues in the CDR3. Filled out from reference TRBV7-2 and TRBJ2-1, the complete variable domain reads GAGVSQSPSNKVTEKGKDVELRCDPISGHTALYWYRQSLGQGLEFLIYFQGNSAPDKSGLPSDRFSAERTGGSVSTLTIQRTQQEDSAVYLCASSLSGSYNEQFFGPGTRLTVL.

The genes are TRBV29-1 and TRBJ2-1; TRBD2 agrees at 10 bases. Looked up from germline, CDR1 is SQVTM and CDR2 is ANQGSEA. Trimming at V came to 7 bases and at J to 3 bases, leaving 9 bases not matched to a gene. There are 15 residues in the CDR3. CDR3 nucleotide sequence: TGCAGCGCTGGTAAAGCGGGGGGGCGCTACAATGAGCAGTTCTTC. Protein product: CSAGKAGGRYNEQFF.

The CDR3 here is CSVEKGSEAFF. The CDR3 DNA follows: TGCAGCGTTGAAAAAGGGAGTGAAGCTTTCTTT. V is TRBV29-1 and J is TRBJ1-1; the D is unclear. The CDR3 sequence is 11 residues long. Per germline, CDR1 SQVTM and CDR2 ANQGSEA. The V end lost 2 bases, the J end lost 7 bases, and 8 bases lay between the germline ends.

The J gene is TRBJ2-3, the V gene TRBV5-4, with TRBD1 identical over 10 bases. The CDR3 contains 16 residues. V trimming: 7 bases; J trimming: 6 bases; junction bases outside the gene matches: 14. Looked up from germline, CDR1 is SGHNT and CDR2 is YYREEE (reference sequence). As DNA, the CDR3 is TGTGCCAGCCATGGGCCGGGACAGGGGATTAGGGATACGCAGTATTTT. Its protein is CASHGPGQGIRDTQYF.

This clone appeared a few times. The chain carries TRBV5-1 and TRBJ2-3; either TRBD1 or TRBD2 may fit D (7 bases each). CDR3 length equals 16 residues. V was shortened by 1 base and J by 3 bases, with 15 bases between the two germline ends. Germline assignment: CDR1 SGHRS and CDR2 YFSETQ. The CDR3 here is CASSLSRQGGTDTQYF. The CDR3 DNA sequence: TGCGCCAGCAGCTTGAGCCGTCAGGGGGGGACAGATACGCAGTATTTT. Drawing the rest from reference TRBV5-1 and TRBJ2-3, the complete variable domain is KAGVTQTPRYLIKTRGQQVTLSCSPISGHRSVSWYQQTPGQGLQFLFEYFSETQRNKGNFPGRFSGRQFSNSRSEMNVSTLELGDSALYLCASSLSRQGGTDTQYFGPGTRLTVL.

This chain links TRBV11-2 with TRBJ1-1; the match to TRBD1 covers 9 bases. Germline V gene data show CDR1 as SGHAT and CDR2 as FQNNGV. V lost 5 bases and J lost 4; bases outside the gene matches: 5. This CDR3 contains 14 residues. CDR3 sequence reads: CASSVTGGRTEAFF. The CDR3 DNA reads TGTGCCAGCAGCGTTACAGGGGGCCGCACTGAAGCTTTCTTT.

This chain uses TRBV7-2 with TRBJ2-3; D is undetermined. The CDR3 runs 13 residues. V lost 1 base and J 3 bases, leaving 5 bases between the germline ends. From germline, CDR1 is SGHTA and CDR2 FQGNSA. The CDR3 is CASSLVGTDTQYF. The CDR3 DNA is TGTGCCAGCAGCTTAGTAGGGACAGATACGCAGTATTTT.

V usage is TRBV10-2 and J usage is TRBJ2-5, with TRBD1 matching over 7 bases. The end of the DNA is better explained by TRBJ2-7, so the J call may be wrong. Per the germline V gene, CDR1 is WSHSY and CDR2 is SAAADI. CDR3 length equals 13 residues. This CDR3 reads CASSTGSGYEQYF. CDR3 sequence (DNA): TGCGCCAGCTCGACAGGGTCCGGCTACGAGCAGTACTTC.

This clone was seen only once. The chain joins TRBV6-5 to TRBJ2-2; D might be TRBD2 (6 bases). Germline assignment: CDR1 MNHEY and CDR2 SVGAGI. Trimming removed 0 bases from V and 7 bases from J, with 6 bases in between. The CDR3 spans 13 residues. The CDR3 loop is CASSYSRDGELFF. The CDR3 nucleotides read TGTGCCAGCAGTTACTCGCGGGACGGGGAGCTGTTTTTT.

The V gene is TRBV6-5, the J gene TRBJ1-2; a weak D match, TRBD1 (6 bases). The CDR3 sequence is 13 residues long. The V and J ends lost 0 bases and 5 bases respectively, with 7 bases between them. Germline V gene lookup returns CDR1 MNHEY and CDR2 SVGAGI. The CDR3 here is CASSYSGAYGYTF. DNA of the CDR3: TGTGCCAGCAGTTACTCGGGGGCATATGGCTACACCTTC.

The CDR3 sequence: CAWSPGTPGGETQYF. CDR3 coding DNA: TGTGCCTGGAGTCCCGGGACTCCTGGGGGAGAGACCCAGTACTTC. The rearrangement links TRBV30 to TRBJ2-5; D may be TRBD2 (6 bases). Germline V gene lookup returns CDR1 GTSNPN and CDR2 SVGIG (reference sequence). The CDR3 is 15 residues long. Trimming shortened V by 2 bases and J by 4 bases, and 17 bases separated the two germline ends.

This chain links TRBV5-4 with TRBJ2-1; D is uncertain. There are 16 residues in the CDR3. V was shortened by 3 bases and J by 4 bases, with 17 bases between the two germline ends. Looked up from germline, CDR1 is SGHNT and CDR2 is YYREEE (reference sequence). CDR3 DNA sequence: TGTGCCAGCAGCTCAACTCAGAGTTGGTGGTACAATGAGCAGTTCTTC. Translating it yields CASSSTQSWWYNEQFF.

CDR3 coding DNA: TGTGCCAGCAGCACGAATCTCAACTATGGCTACACCTTC. Protein product: CASSTNLNYGYTF. The chain has TRBV5-5 and TRBJ1-2; no clear D gene. Germline assignment: CDR1 SGHKS and CDR2 YYEKEE (reference sequence). V dropped 4 bases and J dropped 2 bases, with 9 bases sitting between them. This CDR3 comprises 13 residues.

V usage is TRBV7-6 and J usage is TRBJ2-3, with 9 nucleotides matching TRBD1. The CDR3 length is 15 residues. The V gene end was trimmed by 6 bases and the J gene end by 2 bases; junction bases not matched to a gene: 6. The germline V gene encodes CDR1 SGHVS and CDR2 FNYEAQ. The CDR3 here is CASRRTGALTDTQYF. The CDR3 DNA follows: TGTGCCAGCAGAAGGACAGGGGCCCTCACAGATACGCAGTATTTT.

The chain combines TRBV7-8 with TRBJ1-2, with unresolved D. Germline CDR1 is SGHVS and CDR2 is FQNEAQ. CDR3 length equals 14 residues. V lost 4 bases to trimming and J lost 4 bases, with 13 bases between them. This chain's CDR3 is CASSSNTVSYGYTF. The DNA for the CDR3 is TGTGCCAGCAGCTCCAATACAGTTTCCTATGGCTACACCTTC.

The CDR3 DNA sequence: TGTGCCAGCAGCGTAGGCAGGGGTGGTTCACCCCTCCACTTT. It specifies CASSVGRGGSPLHF. The chain links TRBV9 to TRBJ1-6, with D possibly matching TRBD1 (6 bases). This CDR3 contains 14 residues. V gave up 0 bases and J gave up 9 bases, with 10 bases separating them. The germline CDR1 and CDR2 sequences are SGDLS and YYNGEE. The variable domain in full, completed from reference TRBV9 and TRBJ1-6, reads DSGVTQTPKHLITATGQRVTLRCSPRSGDLSVYWYQQSLDQGLQFLIQYYNGEERAKGNILERFSAQQFPDLHSELNLSSLELGDSALYFCASSVGRGGSPLHFGNGTRLTVT.

This sequence joins TRBV6-1 and TRBJ2-3; 10 bases align to TRBD2. Trimming took 1 base from V and 1 from J; bases not matched to a gene: 5. From germline, CDR1 is MNHNS and CDR2 SASEGT. The CDR3 totals 17 residues. CDR3 DNA sequence: TGTGCCAGCAGTGAAGAGTTAGCGGGGGGCCGCACAGATACGCAGTATTTT. Its translation: CASSEELAGGRTDTQYF.

The chain carries TRBV27 and TRBJ1-2, with D possibly matching TRBD1 (5 bases). The V gene lost 7 bases and the J gene lost 5 bases, with 20 bases spanning the gap. The CDR3 totals 15 residues. Germline-derived CDR1 and CDR2 are MNHEY and SMNVEV (reference sequence). CDR3 protein: CASTPAAGGWYGYTF. CDR3 DNA: TGTGCCAGCACTCCAGCCGCCGGGGGATGGTATGGCTACACCTTC.

The chain is built from TRBV6-5 and TRBJ2-1, with D maybe TRBD1 (5 bases). Trimming cost V 4 bases and J 7 bases, with 8 bases left between them. The CDR3 has 12 residues. From germline, CDR1 is MNHEY and CDR2 SVGAGI. CDR3 sequence: CASSSQGNEQFF. The CDR3 nucleotides read TGTGCCAGCAGTTCGCAGGGAAATGAGCAGTTCTTC.